This T cell receptor (beta chain) was profiled in a study of Graves' ophthalmopathy and Graves' hyperthyroidism. Findings of the study overall: The authors also found most expanded thyroid clonotypes above 0.001 frequency in blood.

For repertoire sequencing, the TCR beta CDR3 regions were amplified from RNA transcripts. Following a first-round RT-PCR that used HTBI primers, a second-round multiplex PCR was carried out. TCRdb reprocessed the multiplex PCR reads via MiXCR and lists one record per CDR3 protein. Found here are hundreds of thousands of distinct CDR3 sequences, 22% of them singletons; the top ten hold roughly 6.9%. This clonotype came up many times. Its antigen is undetermined. CDR1 SGHRS and CDR2 YFSETQ come from the germline V gene. This CDR3 contains 16 residues. V was pared by 4 bases and J by 6 bases, with 23 bases between. Orbital computed tomography, thyroid ultrasound, TRAb, serum thyroxine and clinical symptoms formed the basis of diagnosis.

The chain employs TRBV5-1 and TRBJ2-7; D may match TRBD1 or TRBD2 (6 bases each). Sequences were obtained from peripheral blood. The sequence derives from a woman between 18 and 29 years old with stable Graves' hyperthyroidism. Some clones in this sample may be carry-over from other donors' samples. The CDR3 region has the DNA TGCGCCAGCAGCCGGGGGACATCCGGGGTAGCCGGCGAGCAGTACTTC. As protein: CASSRGTSGVAGEQYF. Drawing the rest from reference TRBV5-1 and TRBJ2-7, the complete variable domain is KAGVTQTPRYLIKTRGQQVTLSCSPISGHRSVSWYQQTPGQGLQFLFEYFSETQRNKGNFPGRFSGRQFSNSRSEMNVSTLELGDSALYLCASSRGTSGVAGEQYFGPGTRLTVT.